One T cell receptor (beta chain) is described in this entry. Only in-frame clones appear in the TCRdb table, and some are missing; sequencing was by immunoSEQ multiplex PCR. Found here are roughly 130,000 clones, about 95% of them singletons; the top ten hold 3.5% to 4%. V shed 3 bases and J 9 bases; nucleotides not matched to a gene: 3. Germline V lookup: CDR1 MGHDK, CDR2 SYGVNS. The CDR3 spans 14 residues. The data were taken from a study of control samples from healthy donors and cancer patients. This sequence was found in a man aged 30-40 years in good health. V and J are TRBV25-1 and TRBJ1-4; 11 bases fit TRBD1. The sequenced sample was blood. The CDR3 DNA sequence: TGTGCCAGCAGTGAGGGGACAGGGGGAAAAAAACTGTTTTTT. It is translated as CASSEGTGGKKLFF. The variable domain in full, completed from reference TRBV25-1 and TRBJ1-4, reads EADIYQTPRYLVIGTGKKITLECSQTMGHDKMYWYQQDPGMELHLIHYSYGVNSTEKGDLSSESTVSRIRTEHFPLTLESARPSHTSQYLCASSEGTGGKKLFFGSGTQLSVL.